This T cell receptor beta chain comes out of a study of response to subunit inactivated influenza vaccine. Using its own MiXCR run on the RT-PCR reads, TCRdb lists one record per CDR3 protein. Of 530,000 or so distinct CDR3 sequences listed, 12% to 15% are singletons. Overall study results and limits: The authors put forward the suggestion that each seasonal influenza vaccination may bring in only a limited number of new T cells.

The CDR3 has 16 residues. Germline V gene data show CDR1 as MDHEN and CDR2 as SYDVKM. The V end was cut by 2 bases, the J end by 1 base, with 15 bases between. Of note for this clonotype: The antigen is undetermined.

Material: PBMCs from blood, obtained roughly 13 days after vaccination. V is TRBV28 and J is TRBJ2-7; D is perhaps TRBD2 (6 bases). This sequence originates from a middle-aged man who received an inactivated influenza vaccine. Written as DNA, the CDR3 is TGTGCCAGCAGTTTAGAGGGAGGAAGAGGTTCCTACGAGCAGTACTTC. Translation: CASSLEGGRGSYEQYF.